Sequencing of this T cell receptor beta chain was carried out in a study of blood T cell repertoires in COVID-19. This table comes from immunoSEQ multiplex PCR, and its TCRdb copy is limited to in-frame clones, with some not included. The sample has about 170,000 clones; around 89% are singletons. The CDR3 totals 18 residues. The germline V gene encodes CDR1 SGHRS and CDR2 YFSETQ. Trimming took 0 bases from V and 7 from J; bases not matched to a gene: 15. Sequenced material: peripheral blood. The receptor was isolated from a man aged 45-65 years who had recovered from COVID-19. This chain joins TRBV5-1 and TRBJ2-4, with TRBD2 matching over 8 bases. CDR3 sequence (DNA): TGCGCCAGCAGCTTGGATGGTGGACTAGCAGGGTCAATGAACATTCAGTACTTC. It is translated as CASSLDGGLAGSMNIQYF.